A selection of T cell receptor beta chains follows, all from one sample in a study of a mutant IDH1 vaccine in newly diagnosed glioma. The repertoire was sequenced with immunoSEQ multiplex PCR; TCRdb's copy has only in-frame clones and lacks some. There are approximately 39,000 clones in the sample; 75% to 85% occur only once, and 12% lies in the top ten. No antigen has been assigned to these receptors. The specimen comprised PBMCs, sampled from a glioma patient whose treatment included an IDH1 peptide vaccine. The source is a man aged 45 to 65 with glioma. The CDR3 runs from the conserved cysteine through the conserved F or W. D genes are given only for firm matches. Clone size is not always given. Where it is, it says once, few, many or a class for expanded clones.

j_call d_call v_call clone_size cdr3_nt cdr3_aa
TRBJ2-2 TRBD1 TRBV6-1 . TGTGCCAGCAGATCTACAGGGGATGCCGGGGAGCTGTTTTTT CASRSTGDAGELFF
TRBJ2-7 . TRBV23-1 . TGCGCCAGCAGGAGGTCAGGCTACGAGCAGTACTTC CASRRSGYEQYF
TRBJ2-1 . TRBV7-3 . TGTGCCAGCAGCTTAGAAACGGGGGCGAGGAATGAGCAGTTCTTC CASSLETGARNEQFF
TRBJ1-1 . TRBV2 few TGTGCCAGCAGTTGGGGTTATACTGAAGCTTTCTTT CASSWGYTEAFF
TRBJ1-5 . TRBV16 . TGTGCCAGCAGCCAAAGCAGGAGCAATCAGCCCCAGCATTTT CASSQSRSNQPQHF
TRBJ2-2 . TRBV4-3 . TGCGCCAGCAGCCAAGATCACGGGAACACCGGGGAGCTGTTTTTT CASSQDHGNTGELFF
TRBJ1-1 TRBD1 TRBV27 . TGTGCCAGCAGCCAAGGAGACAGGGACTTTGAAGCTTTCTTT CASSQGDRDFEAFF
TRBJ2-7 TRBD1 TRBV6-1 . TGTGCCAGCAGTGTGACGGGACAGGGTGCCTACGAGCAGTACTTC CASSVTGQGAYEQYF
TRBJ2-1 TRBD2 TRBV30 . TGTGCCTGGACCCTACCGGGACTAGCGGGGGGTTGGTCGCACAATGAGCAGTTCTTC CAWTLPGLAGGWSHNEQFF
TRBJ2-5 . TRBV5-1 . TGCGCCAGCAGCTTGGAACAAACGGGGGAGACCCAGTACTTC CASSLEQTGETQYF
TRBJ2-1 . TRBV5-1 . TGCGCCAGCAGCTTTGAACAAAGCTCCTACAATGAGCAGTTCTTC CASSFEQSSYNEQFF
TRBJ1-1 . TRBV5-4 few TGTGCCAGCAGCTTGGCCGGCAGGCTGAACACTGAAGCTTTCTTT CASSLAGRLNTEAFF
TRBJ2-4 . TRBV7-2 . TGTGCCAGCAGCGAGGGGCCTTACGTAGCCAAAAACATTCAGTACTTC CASSEGPYVAKNIQYF
TRBJ1-5 . TRBV6-1 . TGTGCCAGCAGCGAACCTGTCGGGGGTAGCAATCAGCCCCAGCATTTT CASSEPVGGSNQPQHF
TRBJ1-6 TRBD1 TRBV4-1 medium-sized TGCGCCAGCAGCCAAGAACAGGGGACTCAGGGATCACCCCTCCACTTT CASSQEQGTQGSPLHF
TRBJ2-7 . TRBV5-1 . TGCGCCAGCAGCTCCCATAGTGACGCGGACGAGCAGTACTTC CASSSHSDADEQYF
TRBJ1-1 . TRBV6-6 . TGTGCCAGCGCCGTTCAGGGGAACACTGAAGCTTTCTTT CASAVQGNTEAFF
TRBJ1-2 TRBD1 TRBV9 once TGTGCCAGCAGCTTGACAGGGGAAGTCTATGGCTACACCTTC CASSLTGEVYGYTF
TRBJ2-2 . TRBV15 . TGTGCCACCAGCAGAGAGGGGCGGGTTGGGAACACCGGGGAGCTGTTTTTT CATSREGRVGNTGELFF
TRBJ1-2 . TRBV6-1 . TGTGCCAGCAGTGAAGCGGGCAGGGACTATGGCTACACCTTC CASSEAGRDYGYTF
TRBJ1-1 . TRBV5-1 . TGCGCCAGCAGCTTGGTAGGTCGCGCGGACACTGAAGCTTTCTTT CASSLVGRADTEAFF
TRBJ2-2 . TRBV2 . TGTGCCAGCACGGGGCAGACTCTTACCGGGGAGCTGTTTTTT CASTGQTLTGELFF
TRBJ1-2 . TRBV19 . TGTGCCAGTAGTATCGGCAGGGTGTATGGCTACACCTTC CASSIGRVYGYTF
TRBJ1-2 . TRBV11-3 . TGTGCCAGCAGCTCAACGACGGGACTCTATGGCTACACCTTC CASSSTTGLYGYTF
TRBJ2-2 TRBD1 TRBV10-3 . TGTGCCACCAAATGGCAGGGGGCCACCGGGGAGCTGTTTTTT CATKWQGATGELFF
TRBJ1-3 . TRBV6-5 . TGTGCCAGCAGTTCTGTGGGGGGGGGTGGAAACACCATATATTTT CASSSVGGGGNTIYF
TRBJ2-5 . TRBV7-9 . TGTGCCAGCAGCTTAGGATCGTGGGAGACCCAGTACTTC CASSLGSWETQYF
TRBJ1-1 . TRBV21-1 . TGTGCCAGCAGGAGGGGGCTTTCGGCCCAGAACACTGAAGCTTTCTTT CASRRGLSAQNTEAFF
TRBJ2-7 . TRBV9 . TGTGCCAGCAGCGGTCTTCGCCACGAGCAGTACTTC CASSGLRHEQYF
TRBJ2-4 . TRBV5-6 . TGTGCCAGCAAGGGGGGGCGCGGTCCCAAAAACATTCAGTACTTC CASKGGRGPKNIQYF
TRBJ2-2 . TRBV2 once TGTGCCAGCAGTTGGAGGGGGCGTCCCGGGGAGCTGTTTTTT CASSWRGRPGELFF
TRBJ2-7 TRBD1 TRBV13 . TGTGCCAGCCGGCAGGGGGCTCTAAAGAGCTCCTACGAGCAGTACTTC CASRQGALKSSYEQYF
TRBJ2-1 . TRBV7-9 . TGTGCCAGCAGCTTAGTGGCAGGGAGCCCCTACAATGAGCAGTTCTTC CASSLVAGSPYNEQFF
TRBJ2-7 . TRBV5-4 . TGTGCCAGCAGCTTCCGGGGGATCTACGAGCAGTACTTC CASSFRGIYEQYF
TRBJ2-5 . TRBV14 . TGTGCCAGCAGCCTAGACAGAGAGACCCAGTACTTC CASSLDRETQYF
TRBJ2-2 . TRBV5-1 . TGCGCCAGCAAGGAGAACACCGGGGAGCTGTTTTTT CASKENTGELFF
TRBJ1-5 . TRBV27 . TGTGCCAGCAGTTTACTGGGGGAAGGAGGTCAGCCCCAGCATTTT CASSLLGEGGQPQHF
TRBJ2-5 . TRBV7-3 . TGTGCCAGCAGCTTAACTAACAGCCGGGGTGAGACCCAGTACTTC CASSLTNSRGETQYF
TRBJ2-3 . TRBV5-1 . TGCGCCAGCAGCGAGGACAGTAGCACAGATACGCAGTATTTT CASSEDSSTDTQYF
TRBJ2-1 . TRBV19 . TGTGCCAGTAGTATCAGGGCAGGGACGGTCAATGAGCAGTTCTTC CASSIRAGTVNEQFF
TRBJ2-3 . TRBV12-2 few TGTGCAAGTCGCTCCGGGACAGAATGCACAGATACGCAGTATTTT CASRSGTECTDTQYF
TRBJ2-1 TRBD2 TRBV10-3 . TGTGCCATCAGCGGGGGGGCCTACAATGAGCAGTTCTTC CAISGGAYNEQFF
TRBJ2-3 . TRBV14 . TGTGCCAGCAGCCAAGATCGAAGAGGTACGCAGTATTTT CASSQDRRGTQYF
TRBJ1-1 . TRBV28 . TGTGCCAGCACCACAGGTCTTGAAGCTTTCTTT CASTTGLEAFF
TRBJ2-7 TRBD2 TRBV19 . TGTGCCAGTAGTATAGATCCGGGACTAGCCTCCTACGAGCAGTACTTC CASSIDPGLASYEQYF
TRBJ2-7 . TRBV2 . TGTGCCAGCACCGGGGAAATTGCCTACGAGCAGTACTTC CASTGEIAYEQYF
TRBJ2-7 TRBD1 TRBV19 . TGTGCCAGCGCGCGGGACAGGGTGTCCTACGAGCAGTACTTC CASARDRVSYEQYF
TRBJ2-5 . TRBV25-1 . TGTGCCAGCAGTGAATCGGCCAGTCCTCAGGGGACCCAGTACTTC CASSESASPQGTQYF
TRBJ1-1 . TRBV30 few TGTGCCTGGAGTCGATTGGGGGGGTGGAACACTGAAGCTTTCTTT CAWSRLGGWNTEAFF